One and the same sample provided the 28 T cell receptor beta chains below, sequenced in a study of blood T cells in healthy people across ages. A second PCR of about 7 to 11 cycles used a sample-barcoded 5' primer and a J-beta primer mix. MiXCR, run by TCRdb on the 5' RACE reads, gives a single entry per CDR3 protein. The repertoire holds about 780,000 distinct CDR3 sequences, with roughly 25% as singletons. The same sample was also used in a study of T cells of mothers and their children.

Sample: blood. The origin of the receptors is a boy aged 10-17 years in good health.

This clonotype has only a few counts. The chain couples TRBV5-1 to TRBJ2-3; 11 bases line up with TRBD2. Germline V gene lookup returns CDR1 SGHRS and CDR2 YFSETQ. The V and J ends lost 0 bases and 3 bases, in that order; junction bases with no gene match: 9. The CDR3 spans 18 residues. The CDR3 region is CASSLDEGASGGTDTQYF. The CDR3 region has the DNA TGCGCCAGCAGCTTGGATGAGGGAGCTAGCGGGGGGACAGATACGCAGTATTTT.

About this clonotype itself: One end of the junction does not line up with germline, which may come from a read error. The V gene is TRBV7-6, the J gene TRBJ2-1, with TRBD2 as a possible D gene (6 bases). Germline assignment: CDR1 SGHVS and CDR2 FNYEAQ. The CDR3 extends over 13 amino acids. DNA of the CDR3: TGTGCCAGCAGCCCTCAGCGGGCGGATGAGCAGTTCTTT. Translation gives CASSPQRADEQFF.

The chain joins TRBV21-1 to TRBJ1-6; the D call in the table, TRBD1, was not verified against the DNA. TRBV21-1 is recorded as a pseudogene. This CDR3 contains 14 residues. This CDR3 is CASRGTGLTRALHF. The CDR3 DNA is TGTGCCAGCAGGGGGACAGGCCTAACCCGGGCCCTCCACTTT.

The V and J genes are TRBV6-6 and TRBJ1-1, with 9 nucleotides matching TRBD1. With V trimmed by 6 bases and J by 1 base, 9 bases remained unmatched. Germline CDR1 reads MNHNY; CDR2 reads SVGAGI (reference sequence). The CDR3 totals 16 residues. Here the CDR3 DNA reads TGTGCCAGCAGCCCAATCAGGACAGGGGCGAACACTGAAGCTTTCTTT. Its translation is CASSPIRTGANTEAFF.

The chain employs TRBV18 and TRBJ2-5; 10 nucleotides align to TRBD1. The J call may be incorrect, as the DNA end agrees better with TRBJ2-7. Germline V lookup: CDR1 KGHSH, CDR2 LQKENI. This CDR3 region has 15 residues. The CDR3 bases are TGTGCCAGCTCACCATGGGACAGGGGTTACCACGAGCAGTACTTC. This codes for CASSPWDRGYHEQYF.

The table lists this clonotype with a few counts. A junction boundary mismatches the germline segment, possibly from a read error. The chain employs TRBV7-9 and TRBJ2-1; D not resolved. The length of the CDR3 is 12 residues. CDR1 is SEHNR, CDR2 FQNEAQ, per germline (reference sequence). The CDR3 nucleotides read TGTGCCAGCAGCTTAGAGCACAATGAGCAATTCTTC. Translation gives CASSLEHNEQFF.

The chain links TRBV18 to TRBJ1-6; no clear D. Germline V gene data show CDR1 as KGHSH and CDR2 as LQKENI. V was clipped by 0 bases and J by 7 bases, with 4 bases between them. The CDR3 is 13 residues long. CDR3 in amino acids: CASSPPLNSPLHF. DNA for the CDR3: TGTGCCAGCTCACCACCCCTGAATTCACCCCTCCACTTT.

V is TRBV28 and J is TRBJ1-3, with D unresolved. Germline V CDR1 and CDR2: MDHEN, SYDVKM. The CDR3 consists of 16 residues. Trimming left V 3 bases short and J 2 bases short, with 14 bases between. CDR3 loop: CASSFGGGAAGNTIYF. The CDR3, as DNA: TGTGCCAGCAGTTTTGGTGGCGGCGCGGCTGGAAACACCATATATTTT. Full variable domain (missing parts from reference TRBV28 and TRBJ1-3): DVKVTQSSRYLVKRTGEKVFLECVQDMDHENMFWYRQDPGLGLRLIYFSYDVKMKEKGDIPEGYSVSREKKERFSLILESASTNQTSMYLCASSFGGGAAGNTIYFGEGSWLTVV.

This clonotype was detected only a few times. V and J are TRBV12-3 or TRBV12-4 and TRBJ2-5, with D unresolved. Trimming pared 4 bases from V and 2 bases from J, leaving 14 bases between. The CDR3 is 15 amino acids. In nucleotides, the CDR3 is TGTGCCAGCAGTTCGGTTTTTAACACTCAAGAGACCCAGTACTTC. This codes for CASSSVFNTQETQYF.

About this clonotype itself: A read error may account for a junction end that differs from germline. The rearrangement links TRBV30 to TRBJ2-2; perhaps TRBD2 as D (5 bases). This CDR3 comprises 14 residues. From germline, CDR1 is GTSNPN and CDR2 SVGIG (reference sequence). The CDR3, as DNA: TGTGCCTGGAATACGGTGCAGAACACCGGGGAACTGTTTTTT. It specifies CAWNTVQNTGELFF.

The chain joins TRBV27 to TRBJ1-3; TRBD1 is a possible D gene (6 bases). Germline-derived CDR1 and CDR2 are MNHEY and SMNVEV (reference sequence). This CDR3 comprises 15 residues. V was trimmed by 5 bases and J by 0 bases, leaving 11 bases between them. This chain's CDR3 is CASSVTGHSGNTIYF. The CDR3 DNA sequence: TGTGCCAGCAGTGTGACAGGACACTCTGGAAACACCATATATTTT.

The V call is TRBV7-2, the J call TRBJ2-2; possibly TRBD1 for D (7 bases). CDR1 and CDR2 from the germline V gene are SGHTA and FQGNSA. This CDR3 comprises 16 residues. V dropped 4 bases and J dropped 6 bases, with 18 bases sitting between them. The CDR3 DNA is TGTGCCAGCAGCTCCTGGGGGGACAGCGGGTCCGGGGAGCTGTTTTTT. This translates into CASSSWGDSGSGELFF. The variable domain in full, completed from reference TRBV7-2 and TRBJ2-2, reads GAGVSQSPSNKVTEKGKDVELRCDPISGHTALYWYRQSLGQGLEFLIYFQGNSAPDKSGLPSDRFSAERTGGSVSTLTIQRTQQEDSAVYLCASSSWGDSGSGELFFGEGSRLTVL.

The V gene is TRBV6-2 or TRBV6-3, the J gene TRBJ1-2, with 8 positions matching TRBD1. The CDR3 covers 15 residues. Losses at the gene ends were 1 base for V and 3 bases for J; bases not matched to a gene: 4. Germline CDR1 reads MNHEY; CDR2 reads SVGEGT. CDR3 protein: CASSYFDRGYYGYTF. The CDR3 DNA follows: TGTGCCAGCAGTTACTTTGACAGGGGATACTATGGCTACACCTTC.

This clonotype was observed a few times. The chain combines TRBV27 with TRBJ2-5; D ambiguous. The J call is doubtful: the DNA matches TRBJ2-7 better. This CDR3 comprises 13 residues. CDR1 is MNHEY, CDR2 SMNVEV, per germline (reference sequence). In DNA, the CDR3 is TGTGCCAGCGCGTGGAGTAACTCCTACGAGCAGTACTTC. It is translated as CASAWSNSYEQYF.

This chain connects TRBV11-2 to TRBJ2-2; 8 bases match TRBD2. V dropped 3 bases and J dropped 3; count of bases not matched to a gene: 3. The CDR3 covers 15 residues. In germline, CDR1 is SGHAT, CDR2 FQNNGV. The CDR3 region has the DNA TGTGCCAGCAGCTTCGGCGGGGGGTACACCGGGGAGCTGTTTTTT. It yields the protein CASSFGGGYTGELFF.

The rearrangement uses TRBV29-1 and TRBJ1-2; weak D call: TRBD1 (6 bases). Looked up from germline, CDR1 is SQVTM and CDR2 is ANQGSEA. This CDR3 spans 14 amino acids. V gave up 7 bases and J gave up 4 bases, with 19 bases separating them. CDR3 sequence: CSARGGGQVYGYTF. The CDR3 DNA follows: TGCAGCGCCCGAGGTGGGGGGCAGGTCTATGGCTACACCTTC.

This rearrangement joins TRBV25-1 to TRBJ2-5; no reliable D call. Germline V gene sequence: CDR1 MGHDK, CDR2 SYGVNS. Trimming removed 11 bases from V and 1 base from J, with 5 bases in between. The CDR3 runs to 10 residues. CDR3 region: CAGVQETQYF. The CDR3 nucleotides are TGTGCCGGCGTCCAAGAGACCCAGTACTTC.

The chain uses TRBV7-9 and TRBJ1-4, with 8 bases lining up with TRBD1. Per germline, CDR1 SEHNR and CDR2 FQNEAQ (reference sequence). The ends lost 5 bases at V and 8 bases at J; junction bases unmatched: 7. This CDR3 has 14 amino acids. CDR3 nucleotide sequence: TGTGCCAGCAGCCCGGGACAGGCTGGGGAAAAACTGTTTTTT. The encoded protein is CASSPGQAGEKLFF.

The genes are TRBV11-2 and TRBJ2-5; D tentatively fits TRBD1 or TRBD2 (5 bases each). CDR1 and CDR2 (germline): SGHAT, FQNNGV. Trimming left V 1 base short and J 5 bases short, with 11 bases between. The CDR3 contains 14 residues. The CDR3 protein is CASSLGGWGETQYF. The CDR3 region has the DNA TGTGCCAGCAGCTTAGGGGGTTGGGGGGAGACCCAGTACTTC.

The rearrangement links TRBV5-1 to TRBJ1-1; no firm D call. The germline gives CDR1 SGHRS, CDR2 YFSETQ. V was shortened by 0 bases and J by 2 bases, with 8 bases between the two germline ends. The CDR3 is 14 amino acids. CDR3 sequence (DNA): TGCGCCAGCAGCTTGGGAGATCTCAACACTGAAGCTTTCTTT. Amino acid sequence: CASSLGDLNTEAFF.

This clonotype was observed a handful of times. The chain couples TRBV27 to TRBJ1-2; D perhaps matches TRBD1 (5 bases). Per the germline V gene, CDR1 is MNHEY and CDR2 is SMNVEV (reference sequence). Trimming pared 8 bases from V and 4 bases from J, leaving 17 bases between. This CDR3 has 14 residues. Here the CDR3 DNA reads TGTGCCAGCGTCTGGGGCAGATCATTCTATGGCTACACCTTC. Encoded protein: CASVWGRSFYGYTF.

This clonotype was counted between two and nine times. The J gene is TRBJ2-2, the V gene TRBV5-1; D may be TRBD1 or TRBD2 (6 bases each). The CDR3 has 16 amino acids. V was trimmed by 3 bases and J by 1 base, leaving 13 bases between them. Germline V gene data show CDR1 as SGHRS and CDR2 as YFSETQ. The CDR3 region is CASSSGANRNTGELFF. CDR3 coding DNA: TGCGCCAGCAGCTCGGGGGCGAACAGGAACACCGGGGAGCTGTTTTTT.

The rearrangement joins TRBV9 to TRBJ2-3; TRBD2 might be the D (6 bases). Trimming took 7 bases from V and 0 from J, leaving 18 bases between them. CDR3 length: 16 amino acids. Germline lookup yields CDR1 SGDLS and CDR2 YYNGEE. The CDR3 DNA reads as TGTGCCAGCGGCCCACTGAATAGCGGAAGCACAGATACGCAGTATTTT. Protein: CASGPLNSGSTDTQYF.

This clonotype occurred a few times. CDR3 protein: CAIKGTSPLEAFF. The CDR3 DNA sequence: TGTGCCATCAAAGGGACATCCCCCTTGGAAGCTTTCTTT. The chain joins TRBV10-3 to TRBJ1-1; TRBD1 might be the D (6 bases). V gave up 7 bases and J gave up 8 bases, with 17 bases separating them. Germline lookup yields CDR1 ENHRY and CDR2 SYGVKD. CDR3 size: 13 residues.

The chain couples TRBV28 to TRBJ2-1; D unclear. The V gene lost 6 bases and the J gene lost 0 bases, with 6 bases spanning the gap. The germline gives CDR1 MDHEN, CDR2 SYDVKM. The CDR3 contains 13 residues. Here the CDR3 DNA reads TGTGCCAGCAGGTCGGGCTCCTACAATGAGCAGTTCTTC. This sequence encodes CASRSGSYNEQFF.

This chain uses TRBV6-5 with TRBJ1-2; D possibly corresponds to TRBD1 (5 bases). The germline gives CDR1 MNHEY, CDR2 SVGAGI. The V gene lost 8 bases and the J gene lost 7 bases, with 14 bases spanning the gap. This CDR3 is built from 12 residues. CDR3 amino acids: CASSPGTVGYTF. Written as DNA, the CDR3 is TGTGCCAGCTCCCCCGGGACTGTTGGCTACACCTTC.

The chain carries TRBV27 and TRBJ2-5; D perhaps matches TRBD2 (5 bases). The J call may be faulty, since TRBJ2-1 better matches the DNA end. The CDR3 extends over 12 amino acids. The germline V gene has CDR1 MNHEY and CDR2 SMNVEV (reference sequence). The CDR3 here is CASRTIASEQFF. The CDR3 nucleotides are TGTGCCAGCAGAACCATAGCGTCTGAGCAGTTCTTC.

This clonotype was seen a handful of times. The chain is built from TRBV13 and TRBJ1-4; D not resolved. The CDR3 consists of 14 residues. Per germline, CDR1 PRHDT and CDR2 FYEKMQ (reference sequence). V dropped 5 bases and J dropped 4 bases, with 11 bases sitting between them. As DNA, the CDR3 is TGTGCCAGCAGCCGTAAAGGGAATAATGAAAAACTGTTTTTT. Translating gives CASSRKGNNEKLFF.